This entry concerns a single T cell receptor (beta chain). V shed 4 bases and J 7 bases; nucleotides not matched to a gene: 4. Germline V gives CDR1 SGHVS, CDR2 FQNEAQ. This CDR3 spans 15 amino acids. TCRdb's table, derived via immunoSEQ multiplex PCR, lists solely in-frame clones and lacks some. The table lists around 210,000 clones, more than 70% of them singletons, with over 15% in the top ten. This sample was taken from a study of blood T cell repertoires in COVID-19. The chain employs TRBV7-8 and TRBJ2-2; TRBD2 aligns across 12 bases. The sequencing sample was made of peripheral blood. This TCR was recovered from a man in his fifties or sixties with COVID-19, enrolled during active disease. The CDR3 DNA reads TGTGCCAGCAGCTACGGACTAGCGGGACACGGGGAGCTGTTTTTT. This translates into CASSYGLAGHGELFF.